This TCR beta chain is drawn from a study of molecular identifiers for immune sequencing clone quantification. Via MiXCR, TCRdb re-called the PCR reads, giving one row per CDR3 protein. The sample contains 250,000 to 400,000 distinct CDR3 sequences, over 20% of which appear only once. The CDR3 covers 14 residues. The V gene lost 0 bases and the J gene lost 5 bases, with 7 bases spanning the gap. Study observations and caveats: Whereas clones above 20 RNA copies held under 1% of naive-cell molecules, they held over 98% of effector molecules. Spiked Jurkat TCR RNA equal to one cell could reportedly be picked out among one million naive cells.

As regards this clonotype: The antigen remains undetermined.

The receptor was derived from a human donor in good health. Some libraries in this study had Jurkat cell RNA spiked in. The gene calls are TRBV12-3 or TRBV12-4 and TRBJ2-2; D unclear. The sample consisted of naive CD8+ T cells from blood, with Jurkat cell RNA spiked in. Documented subset: FACS-sorted CD8+CD4-CCR7+CD45RA+ naive T cells. DNA for the CDR3: TGTGCCAGCAGTTTAGCGCACAGAACCGGGGAGCTGTTTTTT. Its translation: CASSLAHRTGELFF.